The rows below give T cell receptor beta chains drawn from one sample of a study of shared clonotypes between healthy human individuals. Data came from immunoSEQ multiplex PCR; TCRdb stores just in-frame clones and leaves some out. Of approximately 440,000 clones listed, 70% to 80% are singletons. Sequencing input: PBMCs. Receptors were obtained from a woman aged 40 to 49 in good health. Some clones in this sample may be carry-over from other donors' samples. Both conserved end residues are part of each CDR3. Each record gives: J gene, D gene, clone size, V gene, CDR3 protein, CDR3 DNA. A D gene is named only where the DNA matches it firmly. The size field is filled for only some rows; it gives once, few, many or a size class.

TRBJ2-7 - - TRBV7-9 CASSLGGLAYEQYF TGTGCCAGCAGCTTAGGAGGGTTGGCCTACGAGCAGTACTTC
TRBJ2-7 - - TRBV27 CASSNTPYEQYF TGTGCCAGCAGCAACACCCCCTACGAGCAGTACTTC
TRBJ1-1 TRBD1 - TRBV10-3 CAISGTGTEAFF TGTGCCATCAGTGGGACAGGGACTGAAGCTTTCTTT
TRBJ2-3 - - TRBV28 CASSFRRTDTQYF TGTGCCAGCAGTTTTCGTCGCACAGATACGCAGTATTTT
TRBJ2-3 - - TRBV5-1 CASSLADMASPYTDTQYF TGCGCCAGCAGCTTGGCCGATATGGCTAGCCCTTATACAGATACGCAGTATTTT
TRBJ2-1 - - TRBV5-6 CASSLWTRVGEQFF TGTGCCAGCAGCTTGTGGACACGGGTAGGTGAGCAGTTCTTC
TRBJ2-4 - few TRBV28 CASSLGSERQNIQYF TGTGCCAGCAGTTTGGGCAGCGAACGGCAAAACATTCAGTACTTC
TRBJ2-2 - - TRBV9 CASSVAGDRYNTGELFF TGTGCCAGCAGCGTAGCTGGGGACCGCTATAACACCGGGGAGCTGTTTTTT
TRBJ2-7 - - TRBV6-1 CASSDWPRGSEQYF TGTGCCAGCAGTGACTGGCCCCGAGGCTCCGAGCAGTACTTC
TRBJ2-1 - - TRBV27 CAAARDLLINEQFF TGTGCCGCGGCCCGGGATTTATTAATAAATGAGCAGTTCTTC
TRBJ2-7 TRBD1 - TRBV27 CASRGQGAPYEQYF TGTGCCAGCAGGGGACAGGGGGCCCCCTACGAGCAGTACTTC
TRBJ2-4 - - TRBV15 CATSRGGAGLAKNIQYF TGTGCCACCAGCAGAGGTGGAGCGGGCCTAGCCAAAAACATTCAGTACTTC
TRBJ1-5 - - TRBV28 CASTIRGSNQPQHF TGTGCCAGCACGATTAGGGGTAGCAATCAGCCCCAGCATTTT
TRBJ1-5 - - TRBV10-2 CASSEEGRGNQPQHF TGCGCCAGCAGTGAAGAGGGCAGAGGCAATCAGCCCCAGCATTTT
TRBJ2-6 TRBD1 - TRBV7-3 CASSLIGTGSGANVLTF TGTGCCAGCAGCTTAATAGGGACAGGCTCTGGGGCCAACGTCCTGACTTTC
TRBJ2-7 TRBD1 few TRBV5-1 CASSTSGGGYEQYF TGCGCCAGCAGCACCTCAGGGGGCGGGTACGAGCAGTACTTC
TRBJ2-5 - - TRBV7-2 CASSPRLVEETQYF TGTGCCAGCAGCCCTCGACTAGTCGAGGAGACCCAGTACTTC
TRBJ2-7 TRBD2 - TRBV10-2 CASNPSGRAYEQYF TGCGCCAGCAATCCTAGCGGGAGGGCCTACGAGCAGTACTTC
TRBJ2-2 TRBD2 - TRBV28 CASSWSPAGANTGELFF TGTGCCAGCAGTTGGTCACCGGCGGGAGCGAACACCGGGGAGCTGTTTTTT
TRBJ2-2 - few TRBV5-4 CASSLGPTGELFF TGTGCCAGCAGCTTGGGGCCCACCGGGGAGCTGTTTTTT
TRBJ2-5 - once TRBV27 CASSPLASVQETQYF TGTGCCAGCAGTCCTCTAGCGAGCGTTCAAGAGACCCAGTACTTC
TRBJ1-1 - once TRBV5-1 CASSLVAGDPSTEAFF TGCGCCAGCAGCTTGGTCGCAGGGGACCCCTCCACTGAAGCTTTCTTT